This is a list of T cell receptor beta chains from one sample in a study of quantifying T cell responses using KT2 cells. TCRdb analysed the UMI-ligation and nested PCR reads with MiXCR anew, one entry per CDR3 protein. Of some 33,000 distinct CDR3 sequences in the sample, under 13% are singletons; the top ten hold 8% to 10%. The sample was PBMCs spiked with cells of the T cell clone KT2. The receptors shown here come from a human donor. CDR3s include the opening cysteine and the closing phenylalanine or tryptophan. D genes are given only for firm matches. Rows give clone size only sometimes, using once, few, many, or a class for an expanded clone.

cdr3_nt | cdr3_aa | clone_size | j_call | v_call | d_call
TGTGCCAGCAGACTAACTCCGGGCTCTGGAAACACCATATATTTT | CASRLTPGSGNTIYF | NA | TRBJ1-3 | TRBV6-5 | NA
TGTGCCAGCAGTTCAGCGGAACTCTCCTACAATGAGCAGTTCTTC | CASSSAELSYNEQFF | NA | TRBJ2-1 | TRBV6-2/TRBV6-3 | NA
TGCGCCAGCAGCCATTTTGGGGAGAGCTCCTACAATGAGCAGTTCTTC | CASSHFGESSYNEQFF | few | TRBJ2-1 | TRBV5-1 | NA
TGTGCCACCAGTGATTCCCCCGCGGGAGGCCCCTACGAGCAGTACTTC | CATSDSPAGGPYEQYF | many | TRBJ2-7 | TRBV24-1 | TRBD2
TGTGCCAGCAGCTTGGGCAGCTCACCCCTCCACTTT | CASSLGSSPLHF | many | TRBJ1-6 | TRBV5-5 | NA
TGCAGCGTTGAAGGTGACCATCCGCAGAGCACAGATACGCAGTATTTT | CSVEGDHPQSTDTQYF | few | TRBJ2-3 | TRBV29-1 | NA
TGCAGTGCTTTCCCTTCAACTCGGAACACTGAAGCTTTCTTT | CSAFPSTRNTEAFF | NA | TRBJ1-1 | TRBV20-1 | NA
TGTGCCAGCAGTTCAGACAGGAGGAATGAAAAACTGTTTTTT | CASSSDRRNEKLFF | few | TRBJ1-4 | TRBV12-3/TRBV12-4 | NA
TGTGCCATCAGTGAGAGGACTAGCGGGGGGTCTAGCACAGATACGCAGTATTTT | CAISERTSGGSSTDTQYF | few | TRBJ2-3 | TRBV10-3 | TRBD2
TGCAGCGTTTCATCTAATGAAAAACTGTTTTTT | CSVSSNEKLFF | NA | TRBJ1-4 | TRBV29-1 | NA
TGTGCCAGCAGTTCACTAGCAAGCACAGATACGCAGTATTTT | CASSSLASTDTQYF | many | TRBJ2-3 | TRBV6-5 | NA
TGCAGCGTTAATAAACTGGGCGTAGGTAACACTGAAGCTTTCTTT | CSVNKLGVGNTEAFF | NA | TRBJ1-1 | TRBV29-1 | NA
TGTGCCAGCAGCTTGGACGCTAGTCTGGGCAATGAGCAGTTCTTC | CASSLDASLGNEQFF | NA | TRBJ2-1 | TRBV5-5 | NA
TGTGCCAGCAGCCGGGACAGGGGGCTAAGGGGATCACCCCTCCACTTT | CASSRDRGLRGSPLHF | NA | TRBJ1-6 | TRBV25-1 | TRBD1
TGTGCCACCAGCAGAGGAAAGGGGGTCACGTCCTACGAGCAGTACTTC | CATSRGKGVTSYEQYF | few | TRBJ2-7 | TRBV15 | NA
TGCAGCGCAATTTTGACTGGACCCACCGGGGAGCTGTTTTTT | CSAILTGPTGELFF | NA | TRBJ2-2 | TRBV29-1 | NA
TGTGCCAGCAGCCAGCAGGGGACCAACTATGGCTACACCTTC | CASSQQGTNYGYTF | few | TRBJ1-2 | TRBV4-2 | NA
TGTGCCAGCAGCCATCGGGCCAGGGGTGTGGGGACCCAGTACTTC | CASSHRARGVGTQYF | few | TRBJ2-5 | TRBV14 | NA
TGTGCCAGCAGTTACGCCGTAGGGAGCCTCTCTGGGGCCAACGTCCTGACTTTC | CASSYAVGSLSGANVLTF | NA | TRBJ2-6 | TRBV6-5 | NA
TGCGCCAGCAGTGTAGGCGGCGCGAACACCGCGAACACCGGGGAGCTGTTTTTT | CASSVGGANTANTGELFF | NA | TRBJ2-2 | TRBV10-1 | NA
TGTGCCAGCATACGGGAGTTGAACACCGGGGAGCTGTTTTTT | CASIRELNTGELFF | many | TRBJ2-2 | TRBV6-1 | NA
TGTGCCAGCAGTTTAGGCGGGGCCCCGAACACCGGGGAGCTGTTTTTT | CASSLGGAPNTGELFF | few | TRBJ2-2 | TRBV12-3/TRBV12-4 | NA
TGTGCCAGCAGGCATAGCGGGAGGGCAGATACGCAGTATTTT | CASRHSGRADTQYF | few | TRBJ2-3 | TRBV11-1 | TRBD2
TGTGCCAGCAGGCGGACAGGGGGAAATAATTCACCCCTCCACTTT | CASRRTGGNNSPLHF | NA | TRBJ1-6 | TRBV6-6 | TRBD1
TGCAGTGCTACGGAGGGCGTTAGCGGACCCGATACGCAGTATTTT | CSATEGVSGPDTQYF | NA | TRBJ2-3 | TRBV20-1 | NA
TGTGCCAGCAGCGTAGCTGAAAATTTAGACAGGGGGCCATCCTACGAGCAGTACTTC | CASSVAENLDRGPSYEQYF | NA | TRBJ2-7 | TRBV9 | TRBD1
TGTGCCAGCAGCTTGACGGGACGGAGTAAGAATGAGCAGTTCTTC | CASSLTGRSKNEQFF | NA | TRBJ2-1 | TRBV11-1 | NA
TGCAGTGCGGATCTAGCGGGTGGGTACTACGAGCAGTACTTC | CSADLAGGYYEQYF | many | TRBJ2-7 | TRBV20-1 | TRBD2
TGTGCCAGCAGCGTCGACTACAACTCCTACGAGCAGTACTTC | CASSVDYNSYEQYF | NA | TRBJ2-7 | TRBV9 | NA
TGTGCCAGCAGCTTTGGGTCTAGCGGGAGGTACAATGAGCAGTTCTTC | CASSFGSSGRYNEQFF | many | TRBJ2-1 | TRBV5-4 | TRBD2
TGTGCCAGCACCCTCTGGGGACCCTATCCACCCCAGACCCTATATAGCAATCAGCCCCAGCATTTT | CASTLWGPYPPQTLYSNQPQHF | NA | TRBJ1-5 | TRBV12-3/TRBV12-4 | NA
TGTGCCAGTTTAACGGGACATACTGCGTCGCGCTTCTACTTC | CASLTGHTASRFYF | few | TRBJ2-4 | TRBV6-2/TRBV6-3 | NA
TGCAGCGTGACCGGGGGCCGCACCTCCTACAATGAGCAGTTCTTC | CSVTGGRTSYNEQFF | many | TRBJ2-1 | TRBV29-1 | NA
TGTGCCAGCAGTCCAACCGGGACAGGGGGCCGGGGGGATGAAAAACTGTTTTTT | CASSPTGTGGRGDEKLFF | few | TRBJ1-4 | TRBV27 | TRBD1
TGCAGCTTGACAGGGGGCCAGAACACTGAAGCTTTCTTT | CSLTGGQNTEAFF | many | TRBJ1-1 | TRBV29-1 | TRBD1
TGTGCCAGCAGCCCCCATGGGGGGAACCAGCCCCAGCATTTT | CASSPHGGNQPQHF | few | TRBJ1-5 | TRBV9 | NA
TGTGCCAGCAGCCCCGGGACTCAAGAGACCCAGTACTTC | CASSPGTQETQYF | NA | TRBJ2-5 | TRBV7-3 | NA
TGTGCCAGCAACCTTATCGGACCCTCCTACGAGCAGTACTTC | CASNLIGPSYEQYF | NA | TRBJ2-7 | TRBV12-3/TRBV12-4 | NA
TGCGCCAGCAGCCACGGCACCGGGGTTAGCCAGCCCCAGCATTTT | CASSHGTGVSQPQHF | few | TRBJ1-5 | TRBV4-1 | NA
TGCAGCGTCGTGGGACAGGGAATCGATCAGCCCCAGCATTTT | CSVVGQGIDQPQHF | many | TRBJ1-5 | TRBV29-1 | TRBD1
TGTGCCAGCAGCCTCTGGACACCGAGCTCCTACGAGCAGTACTTC | CASSLWTPSSYEQYF | few | TRBJ2-7 | TRBV5-4 | NA
TGTGCCAGCAGCCTATTATCGGGACTAGCGGGGACCTACAATGAGCAGTTCTTC | CASSLLSGLAGTYNEQFF | NA | TRBJ2-1 | TRBV11-2 | TRBD2
TGCGCCAGCAGCTGGAGGGGGACAGTAGACAATGAGCAGTTCTTC | CASSWRGTVDNEQFF | NA | TRBJ2-1 | TRBV5-1 | NA
TGTGCCAGCAGCCCCGGGGGTGGTTACAATGAGCAGTTCTTC | CASSPGGGYNEQFF | NA | TRBJ2-1 | TRBV7-3 | NA
TGTGCCAGCAGTTTGCAGGGACAAGAGACCCAGTACTTC | CASSLQGQETQYF | few | TRBJ2-5 | TRBV12-3/TRBV12-4 | NA
TGTGCCAGCAGCTCCTTACGGGCGGGAACCGGGGAGCTGTTTTTT | CASSSLRAGTGELFF | NA | TRBJ2-2 | TRBV14 | NA
TGTGCCAGCAGAGAGAGGGACAGGGGTTCTGATACGCAGTATTTT | CASRERDRGSDTQYF | NA | TRBJ2-3 | TRBV6-2/TRBV6-3 | TRBD1
TGTGCCAGCAGCGTGGTGGTCCGGGGCAATGAGCAGTTCTTC | CASSVVVRGNEQFF | few | TRBJ2-1 | TRBV6-1 | NA
TGTGCCAGCAGCCGTACGACAGGGGGTCCCCAAGAGACCCAGTACTTC | CASSRTTGGPQETQYF | NA | TRBJ2-5 | TRBV11-1 | TRBD1
TGTGCCAGCACTTCAGGAGGCAGGGGGCTTCGAGAGACCCAGTACTTC | CASTSGGRGLRETQYF | medium-sized | TRBJ2-5 | TRBV21-1 | NA
TGTGCCAGCACAAAGTTCGCAGCACCTTATAATTCACCCCTCCACTTT | CASTKFAAPYNSPLHF | many | TRBJ1-6 | TRBV6-5 | NA
TGTGCCAGCAGCTTAGGCAGCTCTTCCTACGAGCAGTACTTC | CASSLGSSSYEQYF | many | TRBJ2-7 | TRBV11-2 | NA
TGCAGTGCTTGGACACTGAGCTCCTACAATGAGCAGTTCTTC | CSAWTLSSYNEQFF | many | TRBJ2-1 | TRBV20-1 | NA